These 30 T cell receptor beta chains were sequenced from one sample in a study of blood T cell repertoires in COVID-19. Assay used: immunoSEQ multiplex PCR; TCRdb lists only in-frame clones, some missing. The sample shows around 420,000 clones, 88% of them seen only once. Material for sequencing was PBMCs or T cells enriched from blood (not recorded which). Receptor source: a woman aged 40-49 years with acute COVID-19.

The CDR3 loop is CASSGRDRGANIQYF. Written as DNA, the CDR3 is TGTGCCAGCAGCGGCCGAGACAGGGGGGCAAACATTCAGTACTTC. This chain links TRBV5-4 with TRBJ2-4; 9 bases are a match to TRBD1. The V segment lost 4 bases and the J segment 6 bases; nucleotides outside the gene matches: 8. Per the germline V gene, CDR1 is SGHNT and CDR2 is YYREEE (reference sequence). The CDR3 is 15 residues long.

CDR3 sequence reads: CASNYQAGGSGNTIYF. For the CDR3, the DNA is TGTGCCAGCAACTACCAAGCCGGGGGCTCTGGAAACACCATATATTTT. The rearrangement links TRBV7-9 to TRBJ1-3; D is possibly TRBD1 (5 bases). Trimming took off 7 bases at V and 0 bases at J, with 16 bases between the two ends. CDR1 and CDR2 (germline): SEHNR, FQNEAQ (reference sequence). This CDR3 contains 16 residues.

V and J are TRBV13 and TRBJ2-5; 10 nucleotides line up with TRBD2. V was pared by 1 base and J by 5 bases, with 10 bases of the junction left unmatched. From germline, CDR1 is PRHDT and CDR2 FYEKMQ (reference sequence). This CDR3 region has 17 residues. The CDR3 sequence: CASSLAVAGGTSETQYF. For the CDR3, the DNA is TGTGCCAGCAGCTTAGCTGTAGCGGGGGGTACATCTGAGACCCAGTACTTC.

This clone was recorded only once. CDR3 DNA sequence: TGTGCCAGCAGTGATTTGGGACAGCTCTATGGCTACACCTTC. It yields the protein CASSDLGQLYGYTF. V usage is TRBV6-1 and J usage is TRBJ1-2; the match to TRBD1 covers 7 bases. V was pared by 3 bases and J by 4 bases, with 5 bases of the junction left unmatched. This CDR3 spans 14 amino acids. Germline V gene lookup returns CDR1 MNHNS and CDR2 SASEGT.

The chain combines TRBV9 with TRBJ1-1, with 11 bases matching TRBD1. Per the germline V gene, CDR1 is SGDLS and CDR2 is YYNGEE. The V and J ends lost 5 bases and 4 bases, in that order; junction bases with no gene match: 16. The CDR3 has 18 residues. The CDR3 DNA reads TGTGCCAGCAGGCCGCCGGGGACAGGGGGTTGGTTGGCCACTGAAGCTTTCTTT. It encodes CASRPPGTGGWLATEAFF. Full variable domain (missing parts from reference TRBV9 and TRBJ1-1): DSGVTQTPKHLITATGQRVTLRCSPRSGDLSVYWYQQSLDQGLQFLIQYYNGEERAKGNILERFSAQQFPDLHSELNLSSLELGDSALYFCASRPPGTGGWLATEAFFGQGTRLTVV.

The chain employs TRBV4-1 and TRBJ2-3; 9 bases align to TRBD1. Germline V gene sequence: CDR1 MGHRA, CDR2 YSYEKL. The CDR3 contains 16 residues. Germline trimming cut 1 base from V and 2 bases from J; bases unmatched to any gene: 4. The CDR3 is CASSQAGTGLTDTQYF. CDR3 nucleotide sequence: TGCGCCAGCAGCCAAGCCGGGACAGGGCTCACAGATACGCAGTATTTT.

This chain connects TRBV6-6 to TRBJ2-7; D is perhaps TRBD2 (6 bases). CDR1 and CDR2 from the germline V gene are MNHNY and SVGAGI (reference sequence). Trimming removed 2 bases from V and 7 bases from J, with 15 bases in between. The CDR3 totals 14 residues. The CDR3 sequence is CASSYGGVTREQYF. CDR3 nucleotides: TGTGCCAGCAGTTACGGCGGGGTAACCAGGGAGCAGTACTTC.

The gene calls are TRBV30 and TRBJ1-6, with TRBD1 as a possible D gene (5 bases). The CDR3 sequence is 14 residues long. Between the trimmed V and J ends, which lost 3 bases and 10 bases, there was a span of 16 bases. The V gene's germline CDR1 is GTSNPN and CDR2 SVGIG (reference sequence). The CDR3, as DNA: TGTGCCTGGAGAGTCGGCAGGGTCATATCACCCCTCCACTTT. Its translation: CAWRVGRVISPLHF.

J is TRBJ1-1 and V is TRBV5-5; 8 bases are a match to TRBD1. This CDR3 comprises 13 residues. Germline loops: CDR1 SGHKS, CDR2 YYEKEE (reference sequence). V lost 4 bases, J lost 3 bases, and 2 bases stayed unmatched. In DNA, the CDR3 is TGTGCCAGCAGCCAGACAGGGGACACTGAAGCTTTCTTT. Translation: CASSQTGDTEAFF.

The chain is built from TRBV5-1 and TRBJ2-7, with D maybe TRBD2 (6 bases). V lost 0 bases to trimming and J lost 0 bases, with 10 bases between them. The CDR3 is 15 residues long. Germline-derived CDR1 and CDR2 are SGHRS and YFSETQ. The CDR3 region is CASSLGWGDSYEQYF. CDR3 nucleotides: TGCGCCAGCAGCTTGGGCTGGGGGGACTCCTACGAGCAGTACTTC.

This chain joins TRBV6-5 and TRBJ1-4; 9 nucleotides agree with TRBD1. The CDR3 contains 15 residues. V lost 6 bases, J lost 4 bases, and 6 bases stayed unmatched. The V gene's germline CDR1 is MNHEY and CDR2 SVGAGI. The CDR3 protein is CASRQDRGLNEKLFF. The CDR3 coding sequence is TGTGCCAGCAGACAGGACAGGGGACTTAATGAAAAACTGTTTTTT.

This sequence joins TRBV6-5 and TRBJ1-3; D gene unclear. The CDR3 loop spans 13 amino acids. The V end was cut by 9 bases, the J end by 4 bases, with 13 bases between. CDR1 and CDR2 (germline): MNHEY, SVGAGI. CDR3 loop: CASRLGSGNTIYF. DNA for the CDR3: TGTGCCAGTAGATTGGGCAGCGGAAACACCATATATTTT.

CDR3 sequence reads: CASSLYSTGQGPNQPQHF. CDR3 in DNA: TGTGCCAGCAGCTTATACTCAACGGGACAGGGCCCCAATCAGCCCCAGCATTTT. This chain links TRBV5-6 with TRBJ1-5; 9 bases line up with TRBD1. The V and J ends lost 2 bases and 3 bases, in that order; junction bases with no gene match: 12. The CDR3 has 18 amino acids. Germline assignment: CDR1 SGHDT and CDR2 YYEEEE.

The J gene is TRBJ2-7, the V gene TRBV6-8, with 8 bases identical to TRBD1. Germline trimming cut 7 bases from V and 3 bases from J; bases unmatched to any gene: 11. The V gene's germline CDR1 is MNHGY and CDR2 SAAAGT. The CDR3 spans 15 residues. The CDR3 region is CASIWRTGSLYEQYF. The CDR3 bases are TGTGCCAGCATATGGCGGACAGGGTCCCTCTACGAGCAGTACTTC.

The J gene is TRBJ2-6, the V gene TRBV7-8; a weak D match, TRBD2 (6 bases). With 5 bases removed from V and 0 bases from J, the gap between germline ends came to 14 bases. The CDR3 consists of 17 residues. The germline gives CDR1 SGHVS, CDR2 FQNEAQ. The CDR3 reads CASSRWDWGSGANVLTF. The DNA of the CDR3 is TGTGCCAGCAGCCGATGGGACTGGGGCTCTGGGGCCAACGTCCTGACTTTC.

The rearrangement uses TRBV10-3 and TRBJ2-7; maybe TRBD1 (6 bases). Trimming left V 11 bases short and J 3 bases short, with 20 bases between. CDR3 length: 14 residues. The germline CDR1 and CDR2 sequences are ENHRY and SYGVKD. In DNA form, the CDR3 reads TGTGCCGCCAACTGGGGGCGAGATCTCTACGAGCAGTACTTC. Protein: CAANWGRDLYEQYF.

Details on this clone: Other nucleotide sequences from this sample produce the same CDR3. The gene calls are TRBV9 and TRBJ2-1; D may be TRBD2 (6 bases). The CDR3 loop spans 14 amino acids. Germline V gene lookup returns CDR1 SGDLS and CDR2 YYNGEE. V lost 2 bases and J 0 bases, leaving 6 bases between the germline ends. The CDR3: CASSVGGSYNEQFF. The CDR3, as DNA: TGTGCCAGCAGCGTCGGGGGCTCCTACAATGAGCAGTTCTTC.

The chain employs TRBV7-2 and TRBJ1-1; D might be TRBD1 (5 bases). Trimming removed 5 bases from V and 5 bases from J, with 18 bases in between. The germline gives CDR1 SGHTA, CDR2 FQGNSA. This CDR3 is 15 amino acids long. CDR3 DNA: TGTGCCAGCAGCGGAGGGCGGGGGTTGGGGACTGAAGCTTTCTTT. The encoded protein is CASSGGRGLGTEAFF.

This chain joins TRBV18 and TRBJ1-2; perhaps TRBD1 as D (5 bases). The CDR3 loop spans 14 amino acids. Germline V gene sequence: CDR1 KGHSH, CDR2 LQKENI. V was trimmed by 5 bases and J by 4 bases, leaving 14 bases between them. The CDR3 DNA is TGTGCCAGCTCATCAGCAGGGTCTGGCTATGGCTACACCTTC. Its protein product is CASSSAGSGYGYTF.

This chain uses TRBV19 with TRBJ2-7, with 8 positions matching TRBD2. The germline gives CDR1 LNHDA, CDR2 SQIVND (reference sequence). V trimming: 8 bases; J trimming: 3 bases; junction bases outside the gene matches: 9. CDR3 length equals 14 residues. CDR3 region: CASSPGLGNYEQYF. The DNA of the CDR3 is TGTGCCAGTTCCCCGGGACTAGGGAACTACGAGCAGTACTTC.

The CDR3 DNA sequence: TGTGCCAGCAGTTCCCGGGGCTACGAGCAGTACTTC. Its protein product is CASSSRGYEQYF. The chain combines TRBV6-5 with TRBJ2-7; maybe TRBD2 (5 bases). The CDR3 covers 12 residues. V was shortened by 4 bases and J by 3 bases, with 7 bases between the two germline ends. CDR1 and CDR2 from the germline V gene are MNHEY and SVGAGI.

This chain links TRBV19 with TRBJ1-1; D is perhaps TRBD1 (5 bases). This CDR3 region has 16 residues. V lost 5 bases, J lost 4 bases, and 20 bases lay in between. Germline V gene lookup returns CDR1 LNHDA and CDR2 SQIVND (reference sequence). The CDR3 DNA is TGTGCCAGTAGTTTATATTTGGGGCAGGGCGGCACTGAAGCTTTCTTT. This gives the protein CASSLYLGQGGTEAFF.

This chain connects TRBV27 to TRBJ1-6, with 7 bases lining up with TRBD1. Germline CDR1 MNHEY, CDR2 SMNVEV (reference sequence). J gave up 5 bases and V 4 bases, and 2 bases lay outside the gene matches. The CDR3 runs to 14 residues. The CDR3: CASSSGQHNSPLHF. The CDR3 DNA sequence: TGTGCCAGCAGTTCGGGACAGCATAATTCACCCCTCCACTTT.

The genes are TRBV15 and TRBJ1-4; D is perhaps TRBD1 (5 bases). Germline V CDR1 and CDR2: LNHNV, YYDKDF (reference sequence). This CDR3 comprises 16 residues. V lost 0 bases, J lost 8 bases, and 16 bases lay in between. This chain's CDR3 is CATSREGTGLGEKLFF. DNA for the CDR3: TGTGCCACCAGCAGAGAGGGAACAGGACTAGGAGAAAAACTGTTTTTT.

The chain uses TRBV6-1 and TRBJ1-1; a possible D gene is TRBD1 (5 bases). The ends were cut back, 3 bases at V and 4 bases at J, with 12 bases in the middle. The CDR3 length is 14 residues. Germline V gene sequence: CDR1 MNHNS, CDR2 SASEGT. The CDR3 sequence is CASSDRGISTEAFF. The DNA for the CDR3 is TGTGCCAGCAGTGATCGGGGGATTTCCACTGAAGCTTTCTTT.

The sample holds a few counts of this clone. V usage is TRBV4-1 and J usage is TRBJ2-5; 11 bases match TRBD2. Germline V gene data show CDR1 as MGHRA and CDR2 as YSYEKL. V trimming: 2 bases; J trimming: 3 bases; junction bases outside the gene matches: 2. The length of the CDR3 is 15 residues. CDR3 sequence: CASSQLGLAEETQYF. CDR3 sequence (DNA): TGCGCCAGCAGCCAATTGGGACTAGCGGAAGAGACCCAGTACTTC.

This chain uses TRBV2 with TRBJ2-1; TRBD2 might be the D (7 bases). Germline-derived CDR1 and CDR2 are SNHLY and FYNNEI. The CDR3 spans 15 residues. V lost 4 bases and J lost 7, with 17 bases in between. The CDR3 loop reads CASSAGRGFTNEQFF. Here the CDR3 DNA reads TGTGCCAGCAGTGCAGGGAGGGGGTTTACAAATGAGCAGTTCTTC.

This chain uses TRBV30 with TRBJ2-5, with 10 bases that match TRBD2. V was pared by 0 bases and J by 0 bases, with 7 bases of the junction left unmatched. The V gene's germline CDR1 is GTSNPN and CDR2 SVGIG (reference sequence). The CDR3 spans 17 residues. The CDR3 sequence is CAWSVRLAGVYQETQYF. Written as DNA, the CDR3 is TGTGCCTGGAGTGTGAGGCTAGCGGGGGTGTACCAAGAGACCCAGTACTTC.

The genes are TRBV12-5 and TRBJ1-1; TRBD1 agrees at 9 bases. The CDR3 is made up of 15 amino acids. In germline, CDR1 is LGHNT, CDR2 FRNRAP. V lost 6 bases, J lost 5 bases, and 10 bases stayed unmatched. In DNA form, the CDR3 reads TGTGCTAGTGGCTCAACAGGGGGCGGTTCAACTGAAGCTTTCTTT. Translation: CASGSTGGGSTEAFF.

The chain recombines TRBV24-1 with TRBJ1-1; 7 bases align to TRBD1. J lost 8 bases, V lost 4 bases, and 6 bases had no gene match. Germline values: CDR1 KGHDR, CDR2 SFDVKD. The CDR3 consists of 13 residues. Here the CDR3 DNA reads TGTGCCACCAGTGACCCCGGGACAGAAGAAGCTTTCTTT. Translation: CATSDPGTEEAFF.